This T cell receptor beta chain was profiled in a study of blood T cell repertoires in COVID-19. About the research overall: T cells, B-cell-depleted T cells, or PBMCs provided the cDNA or gDNA that served as material.

This CDR3 is 16 amino acids long. Germline V gene lookup returns CDR1 SGHDN and CDR2 FVKESK. The data were produced by immunoSEQ multiplex PCR, yet TCRdb's version contains in-frame clones alone and is incomplete. Among fewer than 350,000 clones listed, approximately 80% were seen once. A word on this clone: An end of the junction differs from the germline gene, which may be a read error.

This rearrangement joins TRBV14 to TRBJ1-2; 7 nucleotides match TRBD1. Material for sequencing was peripheral blood. The clonotype originates from a woman aged 55-75 years with active or convalescent COVID-19. This chain's CDR3 is CASSQEGRLTGPPSGF. DNA of the CDR3: TGTGCCAGCAGCCAAGAAGGGAGGTTGACAGGGCCCCCGTCGGGATTC.